This entry lists 13 T cell receptor beta chains sequenced from one sample in a study of cytomegalovirus exposure and HLA in healthy donors (dated by TCRdb to the late 2010s). Libraries were constructed by the immunoSEQ multiplex PCR assay. Here the immuneACCESS table is served through TCRdb, limited to in-frame sequences with V and J called. Missing clones are a known gap in these copies; in checked studies unresolved V genes cover under half, and the rest lacks a known reason. The sample table shows over 150,000 clones, and just under 90% are seen once. Clones ranked in the top ten supply 4% to 4.5% of the sample. The sample consisted of PBMCs. The receptors come from a man between 18 and 29 years old in good health and CMV-seropositive.

The chain employs TRBV30 and TRBJ2-1; the D gene is possibly TRBD2 (6 bases). The V gene's germline CDR1 is GTSNPN and CDR2 SVGIG (reference sequence). The CDR3 runs 15 residues. Deletions cut 4 bases from V and 1 base from J, with 14 bases between. The chain's CDR3 is CAWNPGSTSYNEQFF. The CDR3 nucleotides are TGTGCCTGGAATCCCGGGAGTACTTCCTACAATGAGCAGTTCTTC.

The chain is built from TRBV18 and TRBJ2-3; D remains ambiguous. The CDR3 covers 16 residues. Trimming took 2 bases from V and 2 from J, leaving 14 bases between them. Germline V gene sequence: CDR1 KGHSH, CDR2 LQKENI. CDR3 sequence (DNA): TGTGCCAGCTCACCATACCAATTTGCGAACACAGATACGCAGTATTTT. It is translated as CASSPYQFANTDTQYF.

CDR3 amino acids: CASSVTSGRVGREQYF. The CDR3 bases are TGTGCCAGCAGCGTAACTAGCGGGAGGGTAGGGCGGGAGCAGTACTTC. V and J are TRBV5-4 and TRBJ2-7, with 13 nucleotides matching TRBD2. V trimming: 4 bases; J trimming: 7 bases; junction bases outside the gene matches: 11. The CDR3 runs 16 residues. Germline lookup yields CDR1 SGHNT and CDR2 YYREEE (reference sequence). The full variable domain, completed using reference TRBV5-4 and TRBJ2-7, is ETGVTQSPTHLIKTRGQQVTLRCSSQSGHNTVSWYQQALGQGPQFIFQYYREEENGRGNFPPRFSGLQFPNYSSELNVNALELDDSALYLCASSVTSGRVGREQYFGPGTRLTVT.

The chain employs TRBV13 and TRBJ2-3; 10 bases are a match to TRBD2. The CDR3 length is 19 residues. Germline V gene data show CDR1 as PRHDT and CDR2 as FYEKMQ (reference sequence). Unmatched junction bases numbered 9, after V lost 0 bases and J lost 0 bases. The CDR3 loop reads CASSLGPGLAVDSTDTQYF. The CDR3 nucleotides read TGTGCCAGCAGCTTAGGCCCCGGACTAGCGGTGGACAGCACAGATACGCAGTATTTT.

The chain uses TRBV4-1 and TRBJ2-1; maybe TRBD2 (8 bases). CDR1 MGHRA and CDR2 YSYEKL come from the germline V gene. V lost 1 base, J lost 0 bases, and 13 bases lay in between. The CDR3 length is 17 residues. In nucleotides, the CDR3 is TGCGCCAGCAGCCAAGCGGGAGGGGGCCGCTCCTACAATGAGCAGTTCTTC. The encoded protein is CASSQAGGGRSYNEQFF.

The V gene is TRBV7-2, the J gene TRBJ2-1, with 10 bases that match TRBD1. Looked up from germline, CDR1 is SGHTA and CDR2 is FQGNSA. The CDR3 is 15 amino acids. V shed 5 bases and J 8 bases; nucleotides not matched to a gene: 9. This CDR3 reads CASSPPGTGVDEQFF. The CDR3 DNA sequence: TGTGCCAGCAGCCCCCCCGGGACAGGGGTGGATGAGCAGTTCTTC.

The genes are TRBV29-1 and TRBJ2-5; unclear D gene. The CDR3 consists of 13 residues. The V end was cut by 0 bases, the J end by 2 bases, with 7 bases between. Germline CDR1 and CDR2: SQVTM and ANQGSEA. The CDR3 region has the DNA TGCAGCGTTGAAGAAAACATACAAGAGACCCAGTACTTC. Translation: CSVEENIQETQYF.

The chain recombines TRBV7-2 with TRBJ2-7, with 10 bases that match TRBD2. Germline CDR1 SGHTA, CDR2 FQGNSA. The CDR3 runs 15 residues. J gave up 5 bases and V 6 bases, and 10 bases lay outside the gene matches. The CDR3 bases are TGTGCCAGCAGTCTATCTAGCGGGAGTCTGAACGAGCAGTACTTC. As protein: CASSLSSGSLNEQYF.

This clone occurred a few times. The V and J genes are TRBV2 and TRBJ1-5; 12 nucleotides align to TRBD1. The ends lost 10 bases at V and 6 bases at J; junction bases unmatched: 7. Germline CDR1 SNHLY, CDR2 FYNNEI. This CDR3 region has 14 residues. CDR3 coding DNA: TGTGCCACCTCGGGACAGGGGGCGAGTCAGCCCCAGCATTTT. Translated: CATSGQGASQPQHF.

The rearrangement uses TRBV5-6 and TRBJ1-1; a possible D gene is TRBD1 (5 bases). This CDR3 spans 14 amino acids. Germline-derived CDR1 and CDR2 are SGHDT and YYEEEE. V lost 6 bases and J lost 5, with 17 bases in between. CDR3 DNA: TGTGCCAGCACCCTGCGGGGGGTCGGGACTGAAGCTTTCTTT. Its protein product is CASTLRGVGTEAFF.

CDR3 region: CASRGTGENTEAFF. The CDR3 DNA sequence: TGTGCCAGCAGGGGGACAGGGGAGAACACTGAAGCTTTCTTT. The rearrangement uses TRBV2 and TRBJ1-1; 10 bases fit TRBD1. The CDR3 spans 14 residues. Trimming at V came to 6 bases and at J to 1 base, leaving 2 bases not matched to a gene. Germline assignment: CDR1 SNHLY and CDR2 FYNNEI.

The genes are TRBV7-9 and TRBJ2-1; the D gene is possibly TRBD2 (5 bases). Per the germline V gene, CDR1 is SEHNR and CDR2 is FQNEAQ (reference sequence). Trimming shortened V by 5 bases and J by 9 bases, and 11 bases separated the two germline ends. The CDR3 is made up of 12 amino acids. In DNA, the CDR3 is TGTGCCAGCAGCACGCAAAGCGGTGAGCAGTTCTTC. It specifies CASSTQSGEQFF.

This clone was seen only once. The CDR3 spells CASSLHAGANYGYTF. CDR3 nucleotides: TGTGCCAGCAGCTTGCATGCGGGGGCTAACTATGGCTACACCTTC. The chain joins TRBV7-9 to TRBJ1-2, with a tentative D call TRBD1 (5 bases). V gave up 3 bases and J gave up 0 bases, with 11 bases separating them. The CDR3 sequence is 15 residues long. Germline-derived CDR1 and CDR2 are SEHNR and FQNEAQ (reference sequence). Together with reference TRBV7-9 and TRBJ1-2, the CDR3 gives the full variable domain: DTGVSQNPRHKITKRGQNVTFRCDPISEHNRLYWYRQTLGQGPEFLTYFQNEAQLEKSRLLSDRFSAERPKGSFSTLEIQRTEQGDSAMYLCASSLHAGANYGYTFGSGTRLTVV.